These T cell receptor beta chains were read from a single sample in a study of T cells in tumors and immune-related adverse events. Sequenced by immunoSEQ multiplex PCR; TCRdb stores in-frame clones only, minus some. The sample holds tens of thousands of clones, 90% to 95% seen once. Specimen: lymph node tissue, collected from a patient treated with anti-PD-1 therapy. Every receptor here comes from a female donor with metastatic renal cell carcinoma. The CDR3 runs from the conserved cysteine through the conserved F or W.

J gene | V gene | CDR3 protein
TRBJ2-4 | TRBV4-2 | CASSHGVGENIQYF
TRBJ1-2 | TRBV30 | CAWEQIGGQGNGYTF
TRBJ2-7 | TRBV6-1 | CASRSPGHASGEQYF
TRBJ2-1 | TRBV30 | CAWSLLNEQFF
TRBJ2-2 | TRBV14 | CASGLGSVELFF
TRBJ1-4 | TRBV18 | CASSSQAVGATNEKLFF
TRBJ2-3 | TRBV28 | CASSLIRGRGTQYF
TRBJ2-1 | TRBV6-5 | CASMEAQSSYNEQFF
TRBJ1-2 | TRBV4-3 | CASSQQTAANYGYTF
TRBJ1-1 | TRBV5-1 | CASGVNTEAFF